This T cell receptor (beta chain) was retrieved from a study of shared clonotypes between healthy human individuals. Study-level results: How much donors shared clonotypes was expected to be affected by sequencing depth.

The table came from immunoSEQ multiplex PCR; TCRdb's copy has only in-frame clones and leaves some out. The data show 730,000 or so clones, about three quarters seen once. Donors had no recently reported acute infections or vaccinations and were HIV-negative. Germline V gene data show CDR1 as GTSNPN and CDR2 as SVGIG (reference sequence). Between the trimmed V and J ends, which lost 0 bases and 5 bases, there was a span of 10 bases. This CDR3 has 13 residues. A note on this clone: Its antigen remains unknown.

This clonotype originated in a woman aged 25 to 39 in good health. The specimen sequenced was memory CD4+ T cells sorted from blood. Subset given: CD45RA-negative fraction. The chain couples TRBV30 to TRBJ2-5; D gene ambiguous. The CDR3 DNA sequence: TGTGCCTGGAGTGTACTTAGGTGGGAGACCCAGTACTTC. Translated, it gives CAWSVLRWETQYF. Full variable domain (missing parts from reference TRBV30 and TRBJ2-5): SQTIHQWPATLVQPVGSPLSLECTVEGTSNPNLYWYRQAAGRGLQLLFYSVGIGQISSEVPQNLSASRPQDRQFILSSKKLLLSDSGFYLCAWSVLRWETQYFGPGTRLLVL.